The clone carrying this TCR beta chain was observed a few times. Its antigen is currently unknown. This specimen comes from a study of response to subunit inactivated influenza vaccine. General study results and limits: Seasonal influenza vaccination, on each occasion, was suggested by the authors to recruit few new T cells.

The V gene lost 8 bases and the J gene lost 7 bases, with 18 bases spanning the gap. Germline V gene data show CDR1 as DFQATT and CDR2 as SNEGSKA (reference sequence). This CDR3 contains 14 residues. TCRdb fed the RT-PCR reads into MiXCR, producing one record per CDR3 protein. Of hundreds of thousands of distinct CDR3 sequences in the sample, approximately 7.7% were seen once. The source material was PBMCs from blood, sampled approximately 25 months after vaccination. The sequence derives from a man aged 45 to 75 who received an inactivated influenza vaccine. This chain links TRBV20-1 with TRBJ1-6; tentative D call: TRBD1 (5 bases). In DNA form, the CDR3 reads TGCAGTTCCCCTCCTTGGGGCGCAAATTCACCCCTCCACTTT. Encoded protein: CSSPPWGANSPLHF.